This entry is about one TCR beta chain. The assay was immunoSEQ multiplex PCR, and TCRdb's table has in-frame clones only and misses some. The sample has about 83,000 clones; 91% are singletons. These data come from a study of OX40 agonist ivuxolimab in advanced cancers. This TCR derives from an adult with an advanced solid tumor such as melanoma, head and neck, liver or kidney cancer. The specimen comprised CD4+ or CD8+ T cells sorted from blood, sampled in a trial of the OX40 agonist ivuxolimab.

The DNA of the CDR3 is TGCAGCGTCCTCTCGGGAAACACTGAAGCTTTCTTT. Protein sequence: CSVLSGNTEAFF. This rearrangement joins TRBV29-1 to TRBJ1-1; D is unclear. The ends were cut back, 6 bases at V and 2 bases at J, with 10 bases in the middle. The CDR3 is 12 residues long. Germline values: CDR1 SQVTM, CDR2 ANQGSEA.